A selection of T cell receptor beta chains follows, all from one sample in a study of vaccination effects on CD4 cells after COVID-19. No antigen has been assigned to these receptors. Libraries were prepared by immunoSEQ multiplex PCR; TCRdb keeps only in-frame clonotypes and omits some of them. The table lists about 24,000 clones, roughly 73% of them singletons. Sequences were derived from CD4+ T cells from PBMCs cultured with HCoV-NL63 spike peptides, sampled after COVID-19 vaccination. The origin of the receptors is a human donor who received a COVID-19 vaccine. The CDR3 runs from the conserved cysteine through the conserved F or W. A D gene is named only where the DNA matches it firmly. Size values are once, few and many counts, or a class for expanded clones, and some rows have none.

d_call,clone_size,j_call,v_call,cdr3_nt,cdr3_aa
.,.,TRBJ1-4,TRBV4-3,TGCGCCAGCAGCCAGCGGGGGAATGAAAAACTGTTTTTT,CASSQRGNEKLFF
TRBD1,few,TRBJ2-6,TRBV7-3,TGTGCCAGCAGCTTGGACAGGGCACACTCTGGGGCCAACGTCCTGACTTTC,CASSLDRAHSGANVLTF
.,.,TRBJ2-7,TRBV7-6,TGTGCCAGCAGCTCCAACGGTGTGGGGACCCCCCTCTACGAGCAGTACTTC,CASSSNGVGTPLYEQYF
.,.,TRBJ2-5,TRBV6-5,TGTGCCAGTAGAAACAGGGTTGGGGTAGAGACCCAGTACTTC,CASRNRVGVETQYF
.,.,TRBJ2-3,TRBV4-1,TGCGCCAGCAGCCAAGATAGCAAGTCGAGAGATACGCAGTATTTT,CASSQDSKSRDTQYF
.,.,TRBJ1-5,TRBV30,TGTGCCTGGAGTGTCCCAGGGGTAGGCAATCAGCCCCAGCATTTT,CAWSVPGVGNQPQHF
.,once,TRBJ1-1,TRBV19,TGTGCCAGCAGAGGGAGGGACGGAGCTTTCTTT,CASRGRDGAFF
TRBD2,.,TRBJ2-3,TRBV5-1,TGCGCCAGCGGACTAGCGGTAGACACAGATACGCAGTATTTT,CASGLAVDTDTQYF
TRBD2,.,TRBJ2-3,TRBV5-4,TGTGCCAGCAGCTCGGGACTAGCGGGACCAAGCACAGATACGCAGTATTTT,CASSSGLAGPSTDTQYF
.,.,TRBJ2-7,TRBV28,TGTGCCAGCAGTTTATGGGGGGGGGCGAGCTCCTACGAGCAGTACTTC,CASSLWGGASSYEQYF
.,.,TRBJ2-6,TRBV5-4,TGTGCCAGTGGGGGCCAGGGTTCTGGGGCCAACGTCCTGACTTTC,CASGGQGSGANVLTF
TRBD2,once,TRBJ2-3,TRBV5-4,TGTGCCAGCAGCTTTACTATAATCGGGGGGAGGCCGAGCACAGATACGCAGTATTTT,CASSFTIIGGRPSTDTQYF
TRBD1,few,TRBJ1-4,TRBV30,TGTGCCTGGAACAGGGGTGGTATGGAAAAACTGTTTTTT,CAWNRGGMEKLFF
.,.,TRBJ2-1,TRBV9,TGTGCCAGCAGCGTAAGCACCCCTGGGTACAATGAGCAGTTCTTC,CASSVSTPGYNEQFF
TRBD1,.,TRBJ2-1,TRBV5-4,TGTGCCAGCAGCTTCGACCAGTCCGGCAGGGGGCTCTTC,CASSFDQSGRGLF
TRBD1,.,TRBJ2-1,TRBV19,TGTGCCAGTAGCGGACGACAGGGGGTCGGGTATGGTGAGCAGTTCTTC,CASSGRQGVGYGEQFF
.,once,TRBJ1-2,TRBV11-2,TGTGCCAGCAGCTTTGACGGAGGGGCTAACTATGGCTACACCTTC,CASSFDGGANYGYTF
.,.,TRBJ1-6,TRBV6-5,TGTGCCAGCAGTTACTCGAATTCACCCCTCCACTTT,CASSYSNSPLHF
.,.,TRBJ2-1,TRBV7-3,TGTGCCAGCAGCTTAACTAGGGAATCCTACAATGAGCAGTTCTTC,CASSLTRESYNEQFF
.,few,TRBJ2-1,TRBV7-9,TGTGCCAGCAGCTTAAGTCTCCTCTACAATGAGCAGTTCTTC,CASSLSLLYNEQFF
.,.,TRBJ1-6,TRBV30,TGTGCCTGGAGTAGCACTGATAATTCACCCCTCCACTTT,CAWSSTDNSPLHF
.,.,TRBJ2-7,TRBV10-3,TGTGCCATCAGTCCGCAGTTCAGGGCCCCCGAGCAGTACTTC,CAISPQFRAPEQYF
TRBD1,.,TRBJ1-1,TRBV7-2,TGTGCCAGCAGCTTAAGGGACAGGGGGGCCACTGAAGCTTTCTTT,CASSLRDRGATEAFF
.,.,TRBJ2-7,TRBV19,TGTGCCAGTAGTTCCCCGGGCCGGGCGAACGAGCAGTACTTC,CASSSPGRANEQYF
TRBD2,.,TRBJ2-5,TRBV18,TGTGCCAGCGCTAGACTAGCGGGAGAGAAAGAGACCCAGTACTTC,CASARLAGEKETQYF
.,.,TRBJ2-7,TRBV3-1/TRBV3-2,TGTGCCAGCAGCCAAGGGGAGGCCTACGAGCAGTACTTC,CASSQGEAYEQYF
.,.,TRBJ2-5,TRBV20-1,TGCAGTGCTAATACCCAGTACTTC,CSANTQYF
TRBD1,once,TRBJ1-1,TRBV7-2,TGTGCCAGCAGCCGTGGGACAGTAAACACTGAAGCTTTCTTT,CASSRGTVNTEAFF
.,.,TRBJ1-2,TRBV3-1/TRBV3-2,TGTGCCAGCAGCCAAGGGACGGTCGTCTTCTATGGCTACACCTTC,CASSQGTVVFYGYTF
.,.,TRBJ1-5,TRBV5-8,TGTGCCAGCAGCTTGTGGCAGGCCAACAATCAGCCCCAGCATTTT,CASSLWQANNQPQHF
.,.,TRBJ1-3,TRBV7-2,TGTGCCAGCAGCTTAGCGGTAGGGATAGGAAACACCATATATTTT,CASSLAVGIGNTIYF
.,.,TRBJ1-5,TRBV2,TGTGCCAGCAGGGGACTGACGGCGAGGCCCCAGCATTTT,CASRGLTARPQHF
.,.,TRBJ2-3,TRBV4-3,TGCGCCAGCAGCGATGGGCGGAGGAGCACAGATACGCAGTATTTT,CASSDGRRSTDTQYF
TRBD2,.,TRBJ2-3,TRBV4-1,TGCGCCAGCAGCCGAGGACTAGCGGGAGGCGTCACAGATACGCAGTATTTT,CASSRGLAGGVTDTQYF
.,.,TRBJ1-6,TRBV4-2,TGTGCCAGCAGCCAGGAACTCCCGACGGCCGCTTTAAATTCACCCCTCCACTTT,CASSQELPTAALNSPLHF
TRBD2,few,TRBJ2-3,TRBV5-1,TGCGCCAGCAGCTCAGATGCCGGGACTAGCGGGAGCACAGATACGCAGTATTTT,CASSSDAGTSGSTDTQYF
.,.,TRBJ2-6,TRBV15,TGTGCCACCAGCAGAGTCGGTTTTGGGGCCAACGTCCTGACTTTC,CATSRVGFGANVLTF
.,.,TRBJ2-1,TRBV15,TGTGCCACCAGCAGAGACAATTTTCCGGGATCCGAGCAGTTCTTC,CATSRDNFPGSEQFF
.,.,TRBJ2-3,TRBV9,TGTGCCAGCAGCGTAGTTCCCCAGCACACAGATACGCAGTATTTT,CASSVVPQHTDTQYF
TRBD1,.,TRBJ1-5,TRBV6-2/TRBV6-3,TGTGCCAGCAGTTCTAGGACAGGGGGCTTAAATCAGCCCCAGCATTTT,CASSSRTGGLNQPQHF